One T cell receptor (beta chain) is described in this entry. Its cognate antigen is unknown. Some clones are missing from TCRdb's copy, which holds only in-frame ones; the method was immunoSEQ multiplex PCR. The data contain 150,000 to 200,000 clones, about 94% of them singletons. The source of the sample is a study of T cell responses to AZD1222 COVID-19 vaccine. Looking at the study overall: Pooling of second doses given at about 4 or about 12 weeks was done.

General study results and limits: There were repertoire samples only from the period after the peak T cell response. In a largely white British group with more females than males, clonal diversity was possibly underestimated. Seropositive status at baseline applied to only a handful of AZD1222 recipients.

The input for sequencing was peripheral blood, taken on day 0 of AZD1222 vaccination. This clonotype originated in an adult in good health.

DNA of the CDR3: TGTGCCAGCAGTGGGGGGACAGAGATGAACACCGGGGAGCTGTTTTTT. Translation: CASSGGTEMNTGELFF. This chain uses TRBV6-2 or TRBV6-3 with TRBJ2-2, with D possibly TRBD1 on 7 matching bases. CDR3 size: 16 residues. The V gene's germline CDR1 is MNHEY and CDR2 SVGEGT. Trimming pared 5 bases from V and 1 base from J, leaving 14 bases between.